This T cell receptor beta chain was found in a study of T cell responses to AZD1222 COVID-19 vaccine. In the case of this clone: The antigen remains undetermined.

Study results and caveats: White British ancestry dominated among donors, who included more females, and clonal diversity was possibly underestimated. It was only a handful of AZD1222 recipients who were seropositive at baseline. Across the whole spike, CD4 TCRs peaked at regions 160-218 and 743-854.

Pooled samples include second doses given at about 4 or 12 weeks. The trim removed 2 bases at V and 4 bases at J, leaving 1 base unmatched. CDR3 length: 13 residues. Only in-frame clones appear in the TCRdb table, and some are missing; sequencing was by immunoSEQ multiplex PCR. In the table there are 80,000 or so clones, about 92% of which are singletons. The V gene is TRBV12-3 or TRBV12-4, the J gene TRBJ2-5, with TRBD2 matching 7 bases. The receptor was derived from an adult who received the AZD1222 COVID-19 vaccine. This material consisted of peripheral blood, taken 28 days after the second AZD1222 dose. CDR3 in DNA: TGTGCCAGCAGTTTAATAGCGGGAGAGACCCAGTACTTC. Its translation: CASSLIAGETQYF.